Listed below are T cell receptor beta chains from one sample, sequenced in a study of regulatory T cells in long-lasting Graves disease. Via MiXCR, TCRdb re-called the multiplex PCR reads, giving one row per CDR3 protein. The table has more than 300,000 distinct CDR3 sequences, about 19% seen once; the top ten hold 29%. The source material was peripheral blood mononuclear cells (PBMCs), sampled when the disease was refractory, from a patient treated with antithyroid drugs. The source is a female donor with Graves disease. Each CDR3 is given with its conserved first and last residue. Each record gives: J gene, V gene, clone size, D gene, CDR3 DNA, CDR3 protein. A D gene is named only where the DNA matches it firmly. Size is stated for part of the rows, as once, few or many counts, or as a class when the clone is expanded.

j_gene: TRBJ1-4; v_gene: TRBV29-1; abundance: many; d_gene: TRBD1; CDR3nt: TGCAGCGTTGGACAGGGGACTGAAAAACTGTTTTTT; CDR3aa: CSVGQGTEKLFF
j_gene: TRBJ2-3; v_gene: TRBV2; abundance: .; d_gene: .; CDR3nt: TGTGCCAGCAATCTGGCAGGACGCACAGATACGCAGTATTTT; CDR3aa: CASNLAGRTDTQYF
j_gene: TRBJ2-1; v_gene: TRBV6-5; abundance: .; d_gene: .; CDR3nt: TGTGCCAGCAGTTTGACGGGTCCCCACAATGAGCAGTTCTTC; CDR3aa: CASSLTGPHNEQFF
j_gene: TRBJ1-2; v_gene: TRBV28; abundance: many; d_gene: .; CDR3nt: TGTGCCAGCAGTTTAGTACCAAACTATGGCTACACCTTC; CDR3aa: CASSLVPNYGYTF
j_gene: TRBJ2-2; v_gene: TRBV18; abundance: .; d_gene: .; CDR3nt: TGTGCCAGCTCACCACCGGAACGCACCGGGGAGCTGTTTTTT; CDR3aa: CASSPPERTGELFF
j_gene: TRBJ2-3; v_gene: TRBV6-1; abundance: .; d_gene: .; CDR3nt: TGTGCCAGCAGTGAAGACAGGGGCACAGATACGCAGTATTTT; CDR3aa: CASSEDRGTDTQYF
j_gene: TRBJ1-2; v_gene: TRBV6-1; abundance: few; d_gene: .; CDR3nt: TGTGCCAGCAGTGAAGTTGGCTACACCTTC; CDR3aa: CASSEVGYTF
j_gene: TRBJ1-1; v_gene: TRBV27; abundance: many; d_gene: .; CDR3nt: TGTGCCAGCAGTCAGTTCGTGCTCACTGAAGCTTTCTTT; CDR3aa: CASSQFVLTEAFF
j_gene: TRBJ2-6; v_gene: TRBV7-2; abundance: few; d_gene: .; CDR3nt: TGTGCCAGCTCCTACCGGGGCAACCAAATATGGTCTGGGGCCAACGTCCTGACTTTC; CDR3aa: CASSYRGNQIWSGANVLTF
j_gene: TRBJ2-4; v_gene: TRBV2; abundance: many; d_gene: TRBD1; CDR3nt: TGTGCCAGCAGCCCCGGACAGGGGGCGAGTAACATTCAGTACTTC; CDR3aa: CASSPGQGASNIQYF
j_gene: TRBJ2-7; v_gene: TRBV10-3; abundance: .; d_gene: TRBD2; CDR3nt: TGTGCCATCAGTGAGTCGGGTAGCGGGAGGGCCGAAGTGTACGAGCAGTACTTC; CDR3aa: CAISESGSGRAEVYEQYF
j_gene: TRBJ2-3; v_gene: TRBV7-8; abundance: .; d_gene: .; CDR3nt: TGTGCCAGCAGCCCCAGGGAGGGCACAGATACGCAGTATTTT; CDR3aa: CASSPREGTDTQYF
j_gene: TRBJ2-1; v_gene: TRBV28; abundance: .; d_gene: TRBD1; CDR3nt: TGTGCCAGCAGAAGTACCGGGACAGGCATAAATGAGCAGTTCTTC; CDR3aa: CASRSTGTGINEQFF
j_gene: TRBJ1-1; v_gene: TRBV7-9; abundance: .; d_gene: .; CDR3nt: TGTGCCAGCAGCTTAGGGTCCAGTTCGACCGCTGAAGCTTTCTTT; CDR3aa: CASSLGSSSTAEAFF
j_gene: TRBJ2-4; v_gene: TRBV18; abundance: few; d_gene: .; CDR3nt: TGTGCCAGCTCACCGATTCTAGGACGGGGAGCCAAAAACATTCAGTACTTC; CDR3aa: CASSPILGRGAKNIQYF
j_gene: TRBJ2-4; v_gene: TRBV4-2; abundance: .; d_gene: TRBD1; CDR3nt: TGTGCCAGCAGCCTAGCTGGACAGGGGGTGGACATTCAGTACTTC; CDR3aa: CASSLAGQGVDIQYF
j_gene: TRBJ1-6; v_gene: TRBV6-1; abundance: few; d_gene: .; CDR3nt: TGTGCCAGCAGCCGGACAGCCAAGGGGTCACCCCTCCACTTT; CDR3aa: CASSRTAKGSPLHF
j_gene: TRBJ1-3; v_gene: TRBV30; abundance: .; d_gene: .; CDR3nt: TGTGCCTGGGGCGCGTACTCTGGAAACACCATATATTTT; CDR3aa: CAWGAYSGNTIYF
j_gene: TRBJ2-7; v_gene: TRBV20-1; abundance: many; d_gene: .; CDR3nt: TGCAGTGTCAGGGTCCCCACGGGCTACGAGCAGTACTTC; CDR3aa: CSVRVPTGYEQYF
j_gene: TRBJ1-6; v_gene: TRBV7-6; abundance: many; d_gene: TRBD1; CDR3nt: TGTGCCAGCAGCCGCAGGGGGTATAATTCACCCCTCCACTTT; CDR3aa: CASSRRGYNSPLHF
j_gene: TRBJ1-2; v_gene: TRBV9; abundance: many; d_gene: .; CDR3nt: TGTGCCAGCAGCGTGGGACAAGGTATCGCTTATGGCTACACCTTC; CDR3aa: CASSVGQGIAYGYTF
j_gene: TRBJ1-1; v_gene: TRBV6-1; abundance: many; d_gene: .; CDR3nt: TGTGCCAGCAGGGGGGGAGCTACGTACACTGAAGCTTTCTTT; CDR3aa: CASRGGATYTEAFF
j_gene: TRBJ2-7; v_gene: TRBV28; abundance: many; d_gene: TRBD1; CDR3nt: TGTGCCAGCAGTTTAGCGGGACAGGGGGCTTTCGAGCAGTACTTC; CDR3aa: CASSLAGQGAFEQYF
j_gene: TRBJ1-2; v_gene: TRBV11-2; abundance: many; d_gene: TRBD1; CDR3nt: TGTGCCAGCAGCGGCCGGGACAGCCTTAACTATGGCTACACCTTC; CDR3aa: CASSGRDSLNYGYTF
j_gene: TRBJ1-4; v_gene: TRBV4-1; abundance: many; d_gene: .; CDR3nt: TGCGCCAGCAGCCGCTCCGGAGTGGGAGAAAAACTGTTTTTT; CDR3aa: CASSRSGVGEKLFF
j_gene: TRBJ1-1; v_gene: TRBV6-1; abundance: few; d_gene: TRBD1; CDR3nt: TGTGCCAGCACCTCGCAGGACAGGTTTATACGAGGCACTGAAGCTTTCTTT; CDR3aa: CASTSQDRFIRGTEAFF
j_gene: TRBJ1-2; v_gene: TRBV20-1; abundance: many; d_gene: .; CDR3nt: TGCAGTGCTAGAGTTACCTTGACAGGCAACTATGGCTACACCTTC; CDR3aa: CSARVTLTGNYGYTF
j_gene: TRBJ2-1; v_gene: TRBV7-2; abundance: .; d_gene: .; CDR3nt: TGTGCCAGCAGCCCCCAGATCTCCTACAATGAGCAGTTCTTC; CDR3aa: CASSPQISYNEQFF
j_gene: TRBJ1-2; v_gene: TRBV18; abundance: .; d_gene: .; CDR3nt: TGTGCCAGCTCACCACCGACAGCCTATGGCTACACCTTC; CDR3aa: CASSPPTAYGYTF
j_gene: TRBJ1-4; v_gene: TRBV4-1; abundance: .; d_gene: TRBD1; CDR3nt: TGCGCCAGCAGCCGACATAAAATCCCGGACAGGGTCCCTTTCGTTCCAGAGAGGCGTGAAAAACTGTTTTTT; CDR3aa: CASSRHKIPDRVPFVPERREKLFF
j_gene: TRBJ1-5; v_gene: TRBV7-9; abundance: many; d_gene: TRBD1; CDR3nt: TGTGCCAGCAGCTTCGGCCCGGGACAGGGGCCAAACAATCAGCCCCAGCATTTT; CDR3aa: CASSFGPGQGPNNQPQHF
j_gene: TRBJ1-2; v_gene: TRBV28; abundance: many; d_gene: .; CDR3nt: TGTGCCAGCAGTTCCGGACTCACTACTCGGGGCTACACCTTC; CDR3aa: CASSSGLTTRGYTF
j_gene: TRBJ2-7; v_gene: TRBV10-3; abundance: .; d_gene: TRBD1; CDR3nt: TGTGCCATCAGTCCCGGGACAGGGGAATACTTC; CDR3aa: CAISPGTGEYF
j_gene: TRBJ1-5; v_gene: TRBV12-3/TRBV12-4; abundance: many; d_gene: .; CDR3nt: TGTGCCAGCAGCTCCGGAGATCAGCCCCAGCATTTT; CDR3aa: CASSSGDQPQHF
j_gene: TRBJ1-6; v_gene: TRBV7-9; abundance: .; d_gene: .; CDR3nt: TGTGCCAGCAGCTTTCCTGACTTCTATAATTCACCCCTCCACTTT; CDR3aa: CASSFPDFYNSPLHF
j_gene: TRBJ1-6; v_gene: TRBV28; abundance: many; d_gene: TRBD1; CDR3nt: TGTGCCAGCAGTCTCACGGGACAGTATTCACCCCTCCACTTT; CDR3aa: CASSLTGQYSPLHF
j_gene: TRBJ1-2; v_gene: TRBV29-1; abundance: many; d_gene: .; CDR3nt: TGCAGCGTGGAGCGCTACACCTTC; CDR3aa: CSVERYTF
j_gene: TRBJ2-7; v_gene: TRBV5-1; abundance: .; d_gene: .; CDR3nt: TGCGCCAGCAGGAGTAGGGGGGGTGGCTCCTACGAGCAGTACTTC; CDR3aa: CASRSRGGGSYEQYF
j_gene: TRBJ1-3; v_gene: TRBV14; abundance: few; d_gene: .; CDR3nt: TGTGCCAGCAGCCTGGTCGCTGGAAACACCATATATTTT; CDR3aa: CASSLVAGNTIYF
j_gene: TRBJ2-7; v_gene: TRBV6-2/TRBV6-3; abundance: .; d_gene: TRBD1; CDR3nt: TGTGCCAGCAACCGACAGGGAAATTACTACGAGCAGTACTTC; CDR3aa: CASNRQGNYYEQYF
j_gene: TRBJ1-5; v_gene: TRBV6-1; abundance: many; d_gene: TRBD1; CDR3nt: TGTGCCAGCAGGCTCGACAGGGTTCAGCCCCAGCATTTT; CDR3aa: CASRLDRVQPQHF
j_gene: TRBJ2-5; v_gene: TRBV7-2; abundance: many; d_gene: .; CDR3nt: TGTGCCAGCAGCTGGCGGGGCAGCAACCAAGAGACCCAGTACTTC; CDR3aa: CASSWRGSNQETQYF
j_gene: TRBJ2-2; v_gene: TRBV2; abundance: .; d_gene: .; CDR3nt: TGTGCCAGCAGTGAAGAGGGGGGCGGGGAGCTGTTTTTT; CDR3aa: CASSEEGGGELFF